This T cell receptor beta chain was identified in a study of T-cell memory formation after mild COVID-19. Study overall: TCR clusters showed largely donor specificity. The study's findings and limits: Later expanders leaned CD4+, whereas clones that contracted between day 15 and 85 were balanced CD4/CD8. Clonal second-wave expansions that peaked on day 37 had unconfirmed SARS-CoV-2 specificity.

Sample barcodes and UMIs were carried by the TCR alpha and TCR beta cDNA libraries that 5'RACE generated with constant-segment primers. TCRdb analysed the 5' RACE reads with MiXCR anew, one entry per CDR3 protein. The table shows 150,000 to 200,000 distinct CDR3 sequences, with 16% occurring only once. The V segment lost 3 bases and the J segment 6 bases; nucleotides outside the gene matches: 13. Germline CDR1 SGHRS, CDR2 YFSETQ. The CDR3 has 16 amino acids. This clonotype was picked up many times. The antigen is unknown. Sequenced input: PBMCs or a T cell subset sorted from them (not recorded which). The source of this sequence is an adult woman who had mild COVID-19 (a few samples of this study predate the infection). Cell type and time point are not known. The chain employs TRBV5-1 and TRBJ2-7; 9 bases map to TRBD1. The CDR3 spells CASSSGAKQGASEQYF. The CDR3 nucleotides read TGCGCCAGCAGCTCTGGAGCCAAACAGGGGGCGAGCGAGCAGTACTTC.